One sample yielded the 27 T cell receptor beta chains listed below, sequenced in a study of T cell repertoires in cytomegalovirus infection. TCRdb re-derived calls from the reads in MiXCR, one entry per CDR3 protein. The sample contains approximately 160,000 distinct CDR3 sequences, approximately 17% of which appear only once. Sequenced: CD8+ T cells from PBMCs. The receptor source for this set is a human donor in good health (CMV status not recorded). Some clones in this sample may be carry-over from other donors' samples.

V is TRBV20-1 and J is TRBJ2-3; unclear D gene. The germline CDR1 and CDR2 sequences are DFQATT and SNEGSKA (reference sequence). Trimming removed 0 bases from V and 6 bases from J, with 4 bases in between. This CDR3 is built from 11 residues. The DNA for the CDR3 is TGCAGTGCTAGAGATATGGATACGCAGTATTTT. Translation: CSARDMDTQYF.

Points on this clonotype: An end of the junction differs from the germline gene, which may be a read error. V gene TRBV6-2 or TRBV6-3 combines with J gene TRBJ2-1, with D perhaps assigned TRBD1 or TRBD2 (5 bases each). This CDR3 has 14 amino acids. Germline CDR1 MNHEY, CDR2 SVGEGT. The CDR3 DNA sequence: TGTGACAGCAGTTACGGGACCATCTACAATGAGCAGTTCTTC. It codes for CDSSYGTIYNEQFF.

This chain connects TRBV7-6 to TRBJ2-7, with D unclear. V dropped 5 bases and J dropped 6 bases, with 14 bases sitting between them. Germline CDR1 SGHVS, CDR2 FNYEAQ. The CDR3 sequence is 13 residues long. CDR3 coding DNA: TGTGCCAGCAGCCCCGGTGTGGTTGGCGAGCAGTACTTC. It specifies CASSPGVVGEQYF.

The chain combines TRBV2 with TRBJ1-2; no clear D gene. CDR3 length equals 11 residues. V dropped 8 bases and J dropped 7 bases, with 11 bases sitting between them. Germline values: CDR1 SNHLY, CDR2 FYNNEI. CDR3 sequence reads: CASGGPSGYTF. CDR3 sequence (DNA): TGTGCCAGCGGTGGCCCCAGTGGCTACACCTTC.

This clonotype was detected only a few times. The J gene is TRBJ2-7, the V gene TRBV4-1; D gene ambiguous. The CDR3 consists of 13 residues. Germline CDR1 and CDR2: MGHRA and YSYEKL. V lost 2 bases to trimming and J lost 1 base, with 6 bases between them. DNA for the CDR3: TGCGCCAGCAGCCAAACCGATTCCTACGAGCAGTACTTC. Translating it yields CASSQTDSYEQYF.

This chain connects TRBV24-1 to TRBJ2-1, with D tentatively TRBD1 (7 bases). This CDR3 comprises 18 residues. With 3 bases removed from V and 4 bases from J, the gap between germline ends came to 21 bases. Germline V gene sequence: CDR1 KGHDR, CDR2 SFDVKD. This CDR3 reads CATSDGPAGAGQYNEQFF. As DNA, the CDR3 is TGTGCCACCAGTGATGGTCCCGCAGGGGCGGGACAGTACAATGAGCAGTTCTTC.

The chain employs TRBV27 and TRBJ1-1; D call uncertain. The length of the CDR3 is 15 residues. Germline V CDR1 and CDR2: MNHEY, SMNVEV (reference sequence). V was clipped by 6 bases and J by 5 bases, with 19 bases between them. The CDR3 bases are TGTGCCAGCAGGGTTTCGGCGGTTATGGATACTGAAGCTTTCTTT. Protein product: CASRVSAVMDTEAFF.

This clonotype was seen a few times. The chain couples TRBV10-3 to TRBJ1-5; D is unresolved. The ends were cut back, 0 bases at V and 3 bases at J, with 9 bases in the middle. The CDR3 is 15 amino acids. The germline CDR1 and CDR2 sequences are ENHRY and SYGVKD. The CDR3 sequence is CAISESKEDNQPQHF. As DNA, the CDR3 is TGTGCCATCAGTGAGTCTAAAGAGGACAATCAGCCCCAGCATTTT.

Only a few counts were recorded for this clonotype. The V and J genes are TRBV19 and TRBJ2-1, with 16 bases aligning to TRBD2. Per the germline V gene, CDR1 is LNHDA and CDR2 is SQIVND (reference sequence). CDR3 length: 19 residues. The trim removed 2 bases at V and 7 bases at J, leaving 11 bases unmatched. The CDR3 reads CASSITGTSGRAKGNEQFF. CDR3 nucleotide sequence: TGTGCCAGTAGTATAACCGGGACTAGCGGGAGGGCCAAGGGAAATGAGCAGTTCTTC.

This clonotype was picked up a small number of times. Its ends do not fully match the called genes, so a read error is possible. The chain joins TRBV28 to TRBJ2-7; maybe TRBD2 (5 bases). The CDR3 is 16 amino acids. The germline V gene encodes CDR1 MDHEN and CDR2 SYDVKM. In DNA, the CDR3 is TGTGCCAGCAGTTTATTATCGGGGTTCGATCCCTACAAGCAGTACTTC. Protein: CASSLLSGFDPYKQYF. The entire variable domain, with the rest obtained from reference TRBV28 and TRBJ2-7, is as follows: DVKVTQSSRYLVKRTGEKVFLECVQDMDHENMFWYRQDPGLGLRLIYFSYDVKMKEKGDIPEGYSVSREKKERFSLILESASTNQTSMYLCASSLLSGFDPYKQYFGPGTRLTVT.

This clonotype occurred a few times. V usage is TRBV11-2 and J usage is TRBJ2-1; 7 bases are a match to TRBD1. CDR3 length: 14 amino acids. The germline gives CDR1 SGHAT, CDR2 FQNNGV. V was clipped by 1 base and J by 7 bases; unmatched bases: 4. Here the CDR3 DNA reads TGTGCCAGCAGCTTAGGCCAGGGGGTAAATGAGCAGTTCTTC. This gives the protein CASSLGQGVNEQFF.

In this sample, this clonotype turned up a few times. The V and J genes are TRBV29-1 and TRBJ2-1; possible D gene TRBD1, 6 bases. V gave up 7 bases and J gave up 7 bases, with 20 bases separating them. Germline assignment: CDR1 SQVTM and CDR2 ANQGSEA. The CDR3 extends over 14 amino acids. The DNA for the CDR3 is TGCAGCGCCAGGTTGGGGGCCTCAGGGAATGAGCAGTTCTTC. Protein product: CSARLGASGNEQFF.

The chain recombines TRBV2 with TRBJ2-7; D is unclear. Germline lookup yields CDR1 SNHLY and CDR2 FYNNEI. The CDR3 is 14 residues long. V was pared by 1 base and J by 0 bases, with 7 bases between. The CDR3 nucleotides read TGTGCCAGCAGTGAAGGGGGAAGCTCCTACGAGCAGTACTTC. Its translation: CASSEGGSSYEQYF.

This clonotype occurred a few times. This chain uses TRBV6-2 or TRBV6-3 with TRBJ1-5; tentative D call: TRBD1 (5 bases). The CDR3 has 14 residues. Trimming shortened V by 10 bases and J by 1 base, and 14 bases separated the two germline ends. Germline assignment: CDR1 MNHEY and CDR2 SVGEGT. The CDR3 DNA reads TGTGCCACCAAAGGGGACCAAAGCAATCAGCCCCAGCATTTT. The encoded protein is CATKGDQSNQPQHF.

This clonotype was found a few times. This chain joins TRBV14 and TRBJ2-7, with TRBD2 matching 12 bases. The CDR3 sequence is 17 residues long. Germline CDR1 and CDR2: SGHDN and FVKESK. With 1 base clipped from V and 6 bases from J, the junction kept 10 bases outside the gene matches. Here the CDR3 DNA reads TGTGCCAGCAGCCAAGGCAGCCTAGCGGGAGGGCCCCCCGAGCAGTACTTC. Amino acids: CASSQGSLAGGPPEQYF. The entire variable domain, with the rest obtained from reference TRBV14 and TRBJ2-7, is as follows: EAGVTQFPSHSVIEKGQTVTLRCDPISGHDNLYWYRRVMGKEIKFLLHFVKESKQDESGMPNNRFLAERTGGTYSTLKVQPAELEDSGVYFCASSQGSLAGGPPEQYFGPGTRLTVT.

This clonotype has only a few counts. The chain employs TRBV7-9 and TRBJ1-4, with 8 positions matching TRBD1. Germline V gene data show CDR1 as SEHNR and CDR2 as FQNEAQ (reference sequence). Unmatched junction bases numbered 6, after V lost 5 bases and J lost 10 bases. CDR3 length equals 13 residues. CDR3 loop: CASSRQGTGKLFF. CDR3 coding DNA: TGTGCCAGCAGCCGGCAGGGGACAGGAAAACTGTTTTTT. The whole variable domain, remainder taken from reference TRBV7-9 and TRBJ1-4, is DTGVSQNPRHKITKRGQNVTFRCDPISEHNRLYWYRQTLGQGPEFLTYFQNEAQLEKSRLLSDRFSAERPKGSFSTLEIQRTEQGDSAMYLCASSRQGTGKLFFGSGTQLSVL.

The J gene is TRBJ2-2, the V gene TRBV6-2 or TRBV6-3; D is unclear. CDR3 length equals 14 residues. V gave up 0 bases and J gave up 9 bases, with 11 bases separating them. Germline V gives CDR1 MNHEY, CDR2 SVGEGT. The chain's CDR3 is CASSYSSGTRELFF. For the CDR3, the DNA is TGTGCCAGCAGTTACTCGTCCGGAACCCGGGAGCTGTTTTTT.

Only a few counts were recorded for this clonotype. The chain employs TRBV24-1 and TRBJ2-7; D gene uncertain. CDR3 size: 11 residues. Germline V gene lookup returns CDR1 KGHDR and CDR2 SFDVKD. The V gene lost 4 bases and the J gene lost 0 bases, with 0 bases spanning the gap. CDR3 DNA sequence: TGTGCCACCAGTGACTCCTACGAGCAGTACTTC. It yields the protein CATSDSYEQYF.

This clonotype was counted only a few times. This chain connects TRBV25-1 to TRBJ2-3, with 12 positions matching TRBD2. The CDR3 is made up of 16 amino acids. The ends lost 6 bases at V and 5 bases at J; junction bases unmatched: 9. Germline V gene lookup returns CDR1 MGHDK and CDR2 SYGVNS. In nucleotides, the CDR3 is TGTGCCAGCAGATTTGCTAGCGGGAGGGCCCAAGATACGCAGTATTTT. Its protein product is CASRFASGRAQDTQYF.

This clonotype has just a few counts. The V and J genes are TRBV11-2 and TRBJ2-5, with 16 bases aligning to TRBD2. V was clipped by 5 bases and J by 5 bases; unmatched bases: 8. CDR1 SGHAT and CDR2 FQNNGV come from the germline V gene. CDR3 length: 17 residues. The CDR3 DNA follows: TGTGCCAGCAGCCCAGGGACTAGCGGGAGGGAATTGGAGACCCAGTACTTC. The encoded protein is CASSPGTSGRELETQYF.

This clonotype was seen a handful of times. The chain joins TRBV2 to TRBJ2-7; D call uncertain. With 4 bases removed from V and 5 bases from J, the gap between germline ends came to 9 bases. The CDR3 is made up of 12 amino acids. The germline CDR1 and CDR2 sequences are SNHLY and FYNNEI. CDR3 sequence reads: CASSALWDEQYF. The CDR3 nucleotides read TGTGCCAGCAGTGCTCTCTGGGACGAGCAGTACTTC.

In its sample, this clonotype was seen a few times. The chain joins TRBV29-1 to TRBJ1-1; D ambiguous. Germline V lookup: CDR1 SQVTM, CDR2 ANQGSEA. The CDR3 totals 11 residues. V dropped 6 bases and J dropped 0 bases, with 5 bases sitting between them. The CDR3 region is CSVSVNTEAFF. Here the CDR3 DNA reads TGCAGCGTCTCAGTGAACACTGAAGCTTTCTTT.

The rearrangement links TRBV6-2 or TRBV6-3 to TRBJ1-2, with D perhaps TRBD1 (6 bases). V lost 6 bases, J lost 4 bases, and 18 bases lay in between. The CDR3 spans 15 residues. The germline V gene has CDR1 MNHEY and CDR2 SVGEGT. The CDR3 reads CASSTSNRAGYGYTF. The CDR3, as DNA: TGTGCCAGCAGCACTTCCAACAGGGCAGGCTATGGCTACACCTTC.

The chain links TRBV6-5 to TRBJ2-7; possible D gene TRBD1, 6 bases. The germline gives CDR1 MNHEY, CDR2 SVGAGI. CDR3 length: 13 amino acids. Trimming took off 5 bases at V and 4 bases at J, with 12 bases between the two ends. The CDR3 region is CASSPGHFYEQYF. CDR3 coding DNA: TGTGCCAGCAGTCCGGGACATTTTTACGAGCAGTACTTC.

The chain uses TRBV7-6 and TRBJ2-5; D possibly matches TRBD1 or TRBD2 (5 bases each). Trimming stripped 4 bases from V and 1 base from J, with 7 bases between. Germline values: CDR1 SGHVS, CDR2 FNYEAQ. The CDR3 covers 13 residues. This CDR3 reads CASSSGPQETQYF. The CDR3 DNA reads TGTGCCAGCAGCTCGGGACCCCAAGAGACCCAGTACTTC.

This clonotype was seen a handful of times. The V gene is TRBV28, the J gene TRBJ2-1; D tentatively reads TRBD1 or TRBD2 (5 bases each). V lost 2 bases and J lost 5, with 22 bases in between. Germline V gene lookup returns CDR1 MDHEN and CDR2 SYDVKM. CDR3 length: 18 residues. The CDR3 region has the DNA TGTGCCAGCAGTTTAAGTCAGAACGGGGTCGAGGGGCACAATGAGCAGTTCTTC. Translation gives CASSLSQNGVEGHNEQFF.

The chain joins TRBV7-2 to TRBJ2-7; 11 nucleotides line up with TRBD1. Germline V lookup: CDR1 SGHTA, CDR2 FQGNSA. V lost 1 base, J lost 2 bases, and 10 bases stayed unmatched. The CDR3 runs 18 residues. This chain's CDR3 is CASSLGWGQGVFTYEQYF. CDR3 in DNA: TGTGCCAGCAGCTTAGGATGGGGACAGGGGGTTTTCACCTACGAGCAGTACTTC. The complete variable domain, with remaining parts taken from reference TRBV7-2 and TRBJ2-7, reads GAGVSQSPSNKVTEKGKDVELRCDPISGHTALYWYRQSLGQGLEFLIYFQGNSAPDKSGLPSDRFSAERTGGSVSTLTIQRTQQEDSAVYLCASSLGWGQGVFTYEQYFGPGTRLTVT.